A selection of T cell receptor beta chains follows, all from one sample in a study of cytomegalovirus exposure and HLA in healthy donors. The protocol was immunoSEQ multiplex PCR, while the TCRdb copy is restricted to in-frame clones and leaves out a portion. The repertoire holds approximately 160,000 clones, with around 80% as singletons. The source material was PBMCs. All receptors derive from a woman aged 40-49 years in good health and CMV-seronegative. The conserved cysteine and the conserved F or W are not part of the CDR3 here. The D gene is left open where the match is weak.

d_call	v_call	j_call	cdr3_aa
NA	TRBV6-6	TRBJ1-1	ASSLQGRITEAF
NA	TRBV5-1	TRBJ1-2	ASSFTAGPNYGYT
NA	TRBV9	TRBJ2-7	ASSVGGPAYEQY
NA	TRBV19	TRBJ1-2	ASSIFGGNYGYT
NA	TRBV5-6	TRBJ2-7	ASSLDLSSYEQY
TRBD2	TRBV5-1	TRBJ2-5	ASSFVGGETQY
NA	TRBV7-6	TRBJ2-7	ASGTFGLAGSEQY
NA	TRBV29-1	TRBJ2-7	SVTSSSEQY
TRBD1	TRBV5-1	TRBJ1-1	ASSPLAGGNTEAF
TRBD2	TRBV5-4	TRBJ2-7	ASTFRGGPEQY
TRBD2	TRBV30	TRBJ2-3	AWTPGTSPDTQY
NA	TRBV7-9	TRBJ2-3	ASSDKGGDTQY
TRBD2	TRBV11-3	TRBJ2-3	ASSFPTTSGSTDTQY
NA	TRBV19	TRBJ2-3	ASSTVQRTSTDTQY
NA	TRBV5-1	NA	ASSPSVGLREQY
NA	TRBV7-2	TRBJ1-3	ASSPLGRRTTGNTIY
TRBD2	TRBV2	TRBJ2-1	ASTYRGLAAEGEQF
TRBD1	TRBV28	TRBJ1-5	ASSKGQGNTQPQH
NA	TRBV11-3	TRBJ2-1	ASSFPPADSNEQF
NA	TRBV21-1	TRBJ1-1	EQATEAF
TRBD1	TRBV9	TRBJ2-2	ASSKGTGITNTGELF
NA	TRBV5-1	TRBJ2-5	ASSLGWTQETQY
NA	TRBV2	TRBJ1-1	ASSVGVWTEAF
TRBD2	TRBV11-3	TRBJ2-7	ASSLQGGYEQY
TRBD2	TRBV5-1	TRBJ2-7	ASSLAEPGGGEQY
NA	TRBV6-6	TRBJ2-5	ASSYGGRETQY
NA	TRBV30	TRBJ2-6	GVGANVLT
TRBD1	TRBV6-5	TRBJ1-3	ASSYSPTGDTIY
TRBD1	TRBV30	TRBJ2-5	AWTGQQETQY
TRBD1	TRBV7-9	TRBJ2-7	ASSPWDRAYEQY
NA	TRBV6-5	TRBJ1-4	ASRRGTDEKLF
NA	TRBV28	TRBJ2-2	ATWGPTFGELF